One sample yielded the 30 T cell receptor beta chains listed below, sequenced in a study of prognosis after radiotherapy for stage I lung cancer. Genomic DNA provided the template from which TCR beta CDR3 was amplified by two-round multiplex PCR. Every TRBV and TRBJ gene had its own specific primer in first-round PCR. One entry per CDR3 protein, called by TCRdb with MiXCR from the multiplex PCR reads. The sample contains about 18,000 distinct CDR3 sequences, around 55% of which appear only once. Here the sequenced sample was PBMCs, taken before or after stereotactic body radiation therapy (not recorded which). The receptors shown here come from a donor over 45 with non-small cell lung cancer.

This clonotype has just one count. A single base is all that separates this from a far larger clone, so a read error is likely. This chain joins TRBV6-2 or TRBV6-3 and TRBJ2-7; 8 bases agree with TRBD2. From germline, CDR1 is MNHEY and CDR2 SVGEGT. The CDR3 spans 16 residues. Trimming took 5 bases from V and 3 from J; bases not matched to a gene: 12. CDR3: CASSKNQGLGGYEQYF. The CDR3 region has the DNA TGTGCCAGCAGTAAAAACCAGGGACTAGGGGGCTACGAGCAGTACTTC.

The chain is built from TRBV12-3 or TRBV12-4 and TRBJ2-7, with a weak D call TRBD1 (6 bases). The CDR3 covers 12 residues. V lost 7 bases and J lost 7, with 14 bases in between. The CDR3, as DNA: TGTGCCAGCAATCTACAGGGTTTGGAGCAGTACTTC. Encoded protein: CASNLQGLEQYF.

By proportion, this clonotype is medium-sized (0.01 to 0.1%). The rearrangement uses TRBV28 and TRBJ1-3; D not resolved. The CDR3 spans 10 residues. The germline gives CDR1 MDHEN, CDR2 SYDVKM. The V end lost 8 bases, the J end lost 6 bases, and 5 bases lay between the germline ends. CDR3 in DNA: TGTGCCAGCGTGAAAAACACCATATATTTT. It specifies CASVKNTIYF.

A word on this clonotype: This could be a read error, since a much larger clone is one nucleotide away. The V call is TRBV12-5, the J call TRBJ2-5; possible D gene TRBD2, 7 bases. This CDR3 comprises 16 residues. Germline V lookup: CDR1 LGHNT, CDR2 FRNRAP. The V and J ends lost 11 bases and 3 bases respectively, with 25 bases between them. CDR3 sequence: CAGVRTNAGAKETQYF. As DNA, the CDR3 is TGTGCTGGTGTAAGGACCAACGCGGGGGCGAAAGAGACCCAGTACTTC.

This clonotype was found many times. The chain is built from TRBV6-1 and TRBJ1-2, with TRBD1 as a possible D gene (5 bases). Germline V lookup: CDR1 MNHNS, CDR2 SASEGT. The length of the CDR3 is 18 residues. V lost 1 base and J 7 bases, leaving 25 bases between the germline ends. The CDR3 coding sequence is TGTGCCAGCAGTGAAGGGGTTTTTGGGACGGGGCGCCTGGGTGGCTACACCTTC. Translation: CASSEGVFGTGRLGGYTF.

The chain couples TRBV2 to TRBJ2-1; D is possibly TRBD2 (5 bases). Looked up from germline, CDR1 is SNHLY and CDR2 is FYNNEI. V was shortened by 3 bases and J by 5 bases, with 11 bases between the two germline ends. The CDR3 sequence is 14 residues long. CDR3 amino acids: CASSDGGSNNEQFF. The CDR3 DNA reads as TGTGCCAGCAGTGATGGAGGTTCCAACAATGAGCAGTTCTTC.

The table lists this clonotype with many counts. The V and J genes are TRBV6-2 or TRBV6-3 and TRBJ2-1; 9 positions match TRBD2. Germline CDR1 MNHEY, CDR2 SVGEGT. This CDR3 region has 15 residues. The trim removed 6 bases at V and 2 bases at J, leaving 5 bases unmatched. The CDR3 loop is CASSRTSETYNEQFF. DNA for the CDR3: TGTGCCAGCAGCCGGACTAGCGAGACCTACAATGAGCAGTTCTTC.

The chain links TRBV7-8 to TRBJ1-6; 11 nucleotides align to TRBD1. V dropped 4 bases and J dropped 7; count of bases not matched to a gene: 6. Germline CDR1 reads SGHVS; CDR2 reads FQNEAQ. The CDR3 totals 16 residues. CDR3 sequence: CASSSRTGGSNSPLHF. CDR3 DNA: TGTGCCAGCAGCTCCCGGACAGGGGGCTCGAATTCACCCCTCCACTTT.

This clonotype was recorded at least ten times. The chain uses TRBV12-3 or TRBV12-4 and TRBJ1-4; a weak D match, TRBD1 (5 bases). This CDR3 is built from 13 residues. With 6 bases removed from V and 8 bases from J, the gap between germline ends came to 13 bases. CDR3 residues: CASSPNWGEKLFF. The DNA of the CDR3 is TGTGCCAGCAGCCCTAATTGGGGGGAAAAACTGTTTTTT.

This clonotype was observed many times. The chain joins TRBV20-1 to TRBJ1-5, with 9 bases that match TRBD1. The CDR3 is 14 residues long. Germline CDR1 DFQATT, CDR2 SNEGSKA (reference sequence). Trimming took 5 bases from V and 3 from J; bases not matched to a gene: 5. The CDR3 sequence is CSAVGTGNNQPQHF. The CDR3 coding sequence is TGCAGTGCTGTCGGGACAGGGAACAATCAGCCCCAGCATTTT.

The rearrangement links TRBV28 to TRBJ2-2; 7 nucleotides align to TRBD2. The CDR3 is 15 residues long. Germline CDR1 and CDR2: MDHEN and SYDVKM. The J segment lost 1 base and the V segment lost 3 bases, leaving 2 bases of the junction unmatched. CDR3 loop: CASSFPGGNTGELFF. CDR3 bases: TGTGCCAGCAGTTTCCCGGGGGGGAACACCGGGGAGCTGTTTTTT.

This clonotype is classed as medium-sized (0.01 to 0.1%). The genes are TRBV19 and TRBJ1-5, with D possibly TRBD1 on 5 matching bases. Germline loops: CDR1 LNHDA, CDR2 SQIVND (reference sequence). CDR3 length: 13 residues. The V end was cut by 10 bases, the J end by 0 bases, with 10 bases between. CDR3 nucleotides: TGTGCCAAATCAGGGATTAGCAATCAGCCCCAGCATTTT. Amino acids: CAKSGISNQPQHF.

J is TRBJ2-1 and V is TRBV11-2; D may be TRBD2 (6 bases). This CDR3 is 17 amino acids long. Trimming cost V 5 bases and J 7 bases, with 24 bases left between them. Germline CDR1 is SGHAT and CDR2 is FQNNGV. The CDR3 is CASSQDRDSRGGNEQFF. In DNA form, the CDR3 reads TGTGCCAGCAGCCAAGACCGCGATAGCCGGGGAGGAAATGAGCAGTTCTTC. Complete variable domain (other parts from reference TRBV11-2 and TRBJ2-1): EAGVAQSPRYKIIEKRQSVAFWCNPISGHATLYWYQQILGQGPKLLIQFQNNGVVDDSQLPKDRFSAERLKGVDSTLKIQPAKLEDSAVYLCASSQDRDSRGGNEQFFGPGTRLTVL.

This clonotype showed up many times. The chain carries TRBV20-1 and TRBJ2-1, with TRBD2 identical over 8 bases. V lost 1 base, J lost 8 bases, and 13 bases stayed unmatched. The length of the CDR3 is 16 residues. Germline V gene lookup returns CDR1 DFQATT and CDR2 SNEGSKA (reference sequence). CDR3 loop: CSARGVAGGQSDEQFF. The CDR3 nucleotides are TGCAGTGCTAGAGGGGTTGCGGGAGGCCAGTCAGATGAGCAGTTCTTC.

CDR3 amino acids: CASSFGAGDSTTQYF. The DNA for the CDR3 is TGCGCCAGCAGCTTCGGAGCGGGGGATTCTACTACGCAGTATTTT. The V call is TRBV5-1, the J call TRBJ2-3; 8 bases are shared with TRBD2. V lost 2 bases and J lost 8; bases outside the gene matches: 10. The length of the CDR3 is 15 residues. The germline V gene encodes CDR1 SGHRS and CDR2 YFSETQ.

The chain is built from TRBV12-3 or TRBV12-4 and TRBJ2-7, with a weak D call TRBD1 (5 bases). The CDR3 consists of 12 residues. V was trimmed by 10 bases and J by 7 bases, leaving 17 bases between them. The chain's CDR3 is CAINRGAREQYF. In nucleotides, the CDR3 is TGTGCCATCAATCGTGGGGCGCGGGAGCAGTACTTC.

The CDR3 loop reads CASSNTGGAETQYF. CDR3 coding DNA: TGTGCCAGCAGCAACACGGGGGGGGCAGAGACCCAGTACTTC. The rearrangement joins TRBV2 to TRBJ2-5, with 8 bases that match TRBD2. V trimming: 6 bases; J trimming: 4 bases; junction bases outside the gene matches: 7. The germline V gene has CDR1 SNHLY and CDR2 FYNNEI. The CDR3 extends over 14 amino acids.

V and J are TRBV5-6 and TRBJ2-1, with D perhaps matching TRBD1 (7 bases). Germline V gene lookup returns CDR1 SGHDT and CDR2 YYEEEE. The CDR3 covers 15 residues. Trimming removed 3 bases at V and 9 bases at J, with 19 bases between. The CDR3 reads CASSSLSGGLGEQFF. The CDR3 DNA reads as TGTGCCAGCAGCTCGCTCTCAGGGGGACTGGGTGAGCAGTTCTTC. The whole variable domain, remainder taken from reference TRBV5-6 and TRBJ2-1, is DAGVTQSPTHLIKTRGQQVTLRCSPKSGHDTVSWYQQALGQGPQFIFQYYEEEERQRGNFPDRFSGHQFPNYSSELNVNALLLGDSALYLCASSSLSGGLGEQFFGPGTRLTVL.

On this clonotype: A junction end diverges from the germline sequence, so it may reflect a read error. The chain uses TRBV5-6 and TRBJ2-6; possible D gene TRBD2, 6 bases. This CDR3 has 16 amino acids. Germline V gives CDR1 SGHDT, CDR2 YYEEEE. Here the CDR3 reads CASSWTMSSGANVPTF. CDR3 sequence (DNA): TGTGCCAGCAGCTGGACTATGTCCTCTGGGGCCAACGTCCCGACTTTC.

CDR3 nucleotides: TGCAGCGTTATGAGGGGGGGAGGCTACGAGCAGTACTTC. Translation: CSVMRGGGYEQYF. The chain is built from TRBV29-1 and TRBJ2-7, with a tentative D call TRBD2 (7 bases). The V end was cut by 5 bases, the J end by 3 bases, with 14 bases between. The CDR3 extends over 13 amino acids. CDR1 is SQVTM and CDR2 is ANQGSEA in the germline V gene.

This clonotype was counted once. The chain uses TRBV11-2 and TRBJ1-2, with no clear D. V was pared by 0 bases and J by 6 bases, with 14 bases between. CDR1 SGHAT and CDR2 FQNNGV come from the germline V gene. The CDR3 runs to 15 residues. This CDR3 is CASSLDLTETNGYTF. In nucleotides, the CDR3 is TGTGCCAGCAGCTTAGATCTAACCGAGACGAATGGCTACACCTTC.

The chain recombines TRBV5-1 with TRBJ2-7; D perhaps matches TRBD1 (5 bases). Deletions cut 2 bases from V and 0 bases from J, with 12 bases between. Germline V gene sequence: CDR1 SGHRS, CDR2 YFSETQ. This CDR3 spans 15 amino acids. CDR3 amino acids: CASSFVTARSYEQYF. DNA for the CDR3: TGCGCCAGCAGCTTTGTGACAGCCCGCTCCTACGAGCAGTACTTC. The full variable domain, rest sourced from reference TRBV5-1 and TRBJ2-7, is KAGVTQTPRYLIKTRGQQVTLSCSPISGHRSVSWYQQTPGQGLQFLFEYFSETQRNKGNFPGRFSGRQFSNSRSEMNVSTLELGDSALYLCASSFVTARSYEQYFGPGTRLTVT.

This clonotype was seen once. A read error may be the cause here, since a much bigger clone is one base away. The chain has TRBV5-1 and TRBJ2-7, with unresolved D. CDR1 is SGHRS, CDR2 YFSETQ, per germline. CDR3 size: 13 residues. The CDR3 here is CASSPVQLFERYF. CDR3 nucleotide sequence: TGCGCCAGCAGCCCCGTACAGCTTTTCGAGCGGTACTTC.

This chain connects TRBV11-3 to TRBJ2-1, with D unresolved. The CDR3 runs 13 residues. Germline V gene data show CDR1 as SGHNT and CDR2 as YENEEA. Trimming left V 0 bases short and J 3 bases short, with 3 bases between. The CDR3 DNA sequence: TGTGCCAGCAGCTTAGATATCTACAATGAGCAGTTCTTC. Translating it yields CASSLDIYNEQFF. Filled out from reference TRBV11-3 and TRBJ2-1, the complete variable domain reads EAGVVQSPRYKIIEKKQPVAFWCNPISGHNTLYWYLQNLGQGPELLIRYENEEAVDDSQLPKDRFSAERLKGVDSTLKIQPAELGDSAVYLCASSLDIYNEQFFGPGTRLTVL.

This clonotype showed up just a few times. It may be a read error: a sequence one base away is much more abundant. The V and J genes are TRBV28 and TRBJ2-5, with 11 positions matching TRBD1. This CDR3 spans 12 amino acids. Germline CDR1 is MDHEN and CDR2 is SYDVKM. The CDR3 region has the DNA TGTGTCACGGGACAGGGGGATGGGACCCAGTACTTC. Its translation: CVTGQGDGTQYF.

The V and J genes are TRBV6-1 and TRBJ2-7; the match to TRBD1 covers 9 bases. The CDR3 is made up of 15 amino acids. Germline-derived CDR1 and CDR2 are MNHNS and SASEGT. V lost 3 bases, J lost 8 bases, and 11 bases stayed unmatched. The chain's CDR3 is CASSEAPGQGEKQYF. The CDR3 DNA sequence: TGTGCCAGCAGTGAGGCTCCGGGACAGGGTGAAAAGCAGTACTTC.

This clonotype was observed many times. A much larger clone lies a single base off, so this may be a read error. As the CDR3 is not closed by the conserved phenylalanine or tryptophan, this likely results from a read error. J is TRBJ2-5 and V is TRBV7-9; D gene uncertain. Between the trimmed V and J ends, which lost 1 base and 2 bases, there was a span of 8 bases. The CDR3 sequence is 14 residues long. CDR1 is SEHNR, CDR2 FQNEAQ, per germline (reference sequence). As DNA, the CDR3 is TGTGCCAGCAGCTTAGTTGCCGTTCAAGAGACCCAGTACCTC. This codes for CASSLVAVQETQYL.

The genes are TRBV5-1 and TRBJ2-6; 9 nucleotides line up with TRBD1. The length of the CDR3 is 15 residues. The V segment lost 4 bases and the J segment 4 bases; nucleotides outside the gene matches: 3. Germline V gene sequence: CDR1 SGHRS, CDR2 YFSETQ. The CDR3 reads CASSGTGKGANVLTF. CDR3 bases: TGCGCCAGCAGCGGGACAGGGAAAGGGGCCAACGTCCTGACTTTC.

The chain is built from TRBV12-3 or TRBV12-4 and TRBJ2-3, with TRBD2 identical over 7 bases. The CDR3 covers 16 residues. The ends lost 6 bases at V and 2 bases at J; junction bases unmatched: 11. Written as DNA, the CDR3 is TGTGCCAGCAGGCCAACCGGGACTACAACCACAGATACGCAGTATTTT. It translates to CASRPTGTTTTDTQYF.

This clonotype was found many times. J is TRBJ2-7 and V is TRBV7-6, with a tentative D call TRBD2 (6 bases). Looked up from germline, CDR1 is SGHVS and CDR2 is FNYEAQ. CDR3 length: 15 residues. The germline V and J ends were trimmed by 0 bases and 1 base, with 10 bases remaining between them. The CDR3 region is CASSLAIAGSYEQYF. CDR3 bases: TGTGCCAGCAGCTTAGCGATCGCGGGGTCCTACGAGCAGTACTTC.